The present TCR beta chain was sequenced within a study of blood T cells in healthy people across ages. Study findings and constraints: Changes seen in expanded clonotypes were possibly confounded by donor CMV status left unknown.

Germline assignment: CDR1 SGHRS and CDR2 YFSETQ. CDR3 length equals 15 residues. Germline trimming cut 1 base from V and 6 bases from J; bases unmatched to any gene: 9. This clonotype showed up just a few times. Its antigen is as yet unknown. A second PCR, run for roughly 7 to 11 cycles, used a sample-barcoded 5' primer plus a J-beta primer mix. TCRdb re-called the 5' RACE reads with MiXCR, one entry per CDR3 protein. The sample lists more than 1,000,000 distinct CDR3 sequences; under 30% were seen once. These records were also assigned to another study, of T cells of mothers and their children.

This TCR derives from a girl aged 2-10 years in good health. This chain uses TRBV5-1 with TRBJ1-2; 7 bases agree with TRBD1. The sample comprised blood. CDR3 residues: CASSLIVKGTDGYTF. CDR3 sequence (DNA): TGCGCCAGCAGCTTGATAGTAAAGGGGACAGATGGCTACACCTTC.